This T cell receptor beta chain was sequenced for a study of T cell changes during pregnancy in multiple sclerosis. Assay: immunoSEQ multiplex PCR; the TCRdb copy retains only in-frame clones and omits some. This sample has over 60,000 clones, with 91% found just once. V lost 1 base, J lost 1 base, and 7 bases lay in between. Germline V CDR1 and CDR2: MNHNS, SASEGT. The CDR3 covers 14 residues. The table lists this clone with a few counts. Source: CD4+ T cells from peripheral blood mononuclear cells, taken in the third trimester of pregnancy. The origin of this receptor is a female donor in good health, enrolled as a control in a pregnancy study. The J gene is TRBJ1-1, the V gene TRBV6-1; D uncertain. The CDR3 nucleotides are TGTGCCAGCAGTGAAGGGGCTGGGAACACTGAAGCTTTCTTT. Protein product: CASSEGAGNTEAFF.